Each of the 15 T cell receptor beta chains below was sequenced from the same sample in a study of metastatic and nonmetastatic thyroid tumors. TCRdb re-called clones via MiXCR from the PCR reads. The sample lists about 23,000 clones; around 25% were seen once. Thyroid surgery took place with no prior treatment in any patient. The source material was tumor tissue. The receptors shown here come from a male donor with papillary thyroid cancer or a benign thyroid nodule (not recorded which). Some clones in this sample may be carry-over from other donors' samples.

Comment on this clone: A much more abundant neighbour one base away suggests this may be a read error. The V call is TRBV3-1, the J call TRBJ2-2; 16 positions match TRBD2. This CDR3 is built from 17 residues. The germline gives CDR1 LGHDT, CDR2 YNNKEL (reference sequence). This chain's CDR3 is CASSLAGTSGRAGEMFF. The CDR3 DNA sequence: TGTGCCAGCAGCCTCGCCGGGACTAGCGGGAGGGCCGGGGAGATGTTTTTT.

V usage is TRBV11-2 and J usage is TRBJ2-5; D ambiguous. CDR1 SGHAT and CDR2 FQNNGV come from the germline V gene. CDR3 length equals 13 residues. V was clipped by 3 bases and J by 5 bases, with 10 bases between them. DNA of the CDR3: TGTGCCAGCAGCTTGATAGGGCGGGAGACCCAGTACTTC. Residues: CASSLIGRETQYF. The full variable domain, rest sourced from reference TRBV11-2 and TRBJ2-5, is EAGVAQSPRYKIIEKRQSVAFWCNPISGHATLYWYQQILGQGPKLLIQFQNNGVVDDSQLPKDRFSAERLKGVDSTLKIQPAKLEDSAVYLCASSLIGRETQYFGPGTRLLVL.

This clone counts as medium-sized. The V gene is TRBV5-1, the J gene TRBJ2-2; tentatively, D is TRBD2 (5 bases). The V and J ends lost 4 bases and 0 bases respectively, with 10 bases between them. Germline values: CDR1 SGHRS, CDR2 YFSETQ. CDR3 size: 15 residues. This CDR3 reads CASSRTRTNTGELFF. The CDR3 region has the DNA TGCGCCAGCAGCCGGACTCGCACGAACACCGGGGAGCTGTTTTTT.

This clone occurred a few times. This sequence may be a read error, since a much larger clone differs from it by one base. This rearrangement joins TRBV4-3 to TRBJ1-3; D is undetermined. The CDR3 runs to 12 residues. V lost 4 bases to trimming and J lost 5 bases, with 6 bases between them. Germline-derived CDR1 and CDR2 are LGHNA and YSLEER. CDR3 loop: CASSLARNTIYF. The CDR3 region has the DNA TGCGCCAGCAGCCTTGCGCGAAACACCATATATTTT.

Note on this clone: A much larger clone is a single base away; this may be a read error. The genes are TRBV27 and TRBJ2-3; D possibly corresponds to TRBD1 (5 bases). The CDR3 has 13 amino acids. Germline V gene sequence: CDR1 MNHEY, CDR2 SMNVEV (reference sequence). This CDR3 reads CDSSSRVPDTQYF. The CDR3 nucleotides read TGTGACAGCAGTTCCAGGGTCCCAGATACGCAGTATTTT.

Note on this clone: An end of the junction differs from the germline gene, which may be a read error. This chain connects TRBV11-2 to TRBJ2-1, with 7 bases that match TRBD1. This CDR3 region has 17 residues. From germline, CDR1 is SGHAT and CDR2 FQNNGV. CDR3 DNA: TGTGCCAGCAGCCCACGGATGTGGACAGGTATTTACAATGAGCAGCTCTTC. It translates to CASSPRMWTGIYNEQLF.

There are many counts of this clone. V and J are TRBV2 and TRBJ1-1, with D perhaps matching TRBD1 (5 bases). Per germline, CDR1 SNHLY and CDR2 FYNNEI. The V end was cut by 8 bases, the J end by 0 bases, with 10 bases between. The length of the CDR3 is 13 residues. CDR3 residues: CASSRGLNTEAFF. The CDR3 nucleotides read TGTGCCAGCTCACGGGGGTTGAACACTGAAGCTTTCTTT.

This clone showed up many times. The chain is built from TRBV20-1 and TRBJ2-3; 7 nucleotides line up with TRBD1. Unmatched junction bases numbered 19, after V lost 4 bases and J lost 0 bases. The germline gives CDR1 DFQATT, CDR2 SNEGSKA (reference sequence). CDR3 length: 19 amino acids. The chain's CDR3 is CSAITLRIRQGISTDTQYF. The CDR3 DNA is TGCAGTGCTATCACCTTGAGGATACGACAGGGAATAAGCACAGATACGCAGTATTTT.

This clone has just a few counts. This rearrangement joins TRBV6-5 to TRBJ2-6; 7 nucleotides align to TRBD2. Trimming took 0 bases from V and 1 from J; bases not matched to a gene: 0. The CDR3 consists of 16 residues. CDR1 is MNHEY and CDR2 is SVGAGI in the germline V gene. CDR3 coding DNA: TGTGCCAGCAGTTACTCCGGGGGGTCTGGGGCCAACGTCCTGACTTTC. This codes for CASSYSGGSGANVLTF.

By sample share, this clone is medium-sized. CDR3 region: CSARSGVYEQYF. The CDR3 bases are TGCAGTGCTAGGTCGGGGGTATACGAGCAGTACTTC. The J gene is TRBJ2-7, the V gene TRBV20-1; a possible D gene is TRBD2 (6 bases). The V end lost 3 bases, the J end lost 4 bases, and 10 bases lay between the germline ends. Germline-derived CDR1 and CDR2 are DFQATT and SNEGSKA (reference sequence). The CDR3 spans 12 residues.

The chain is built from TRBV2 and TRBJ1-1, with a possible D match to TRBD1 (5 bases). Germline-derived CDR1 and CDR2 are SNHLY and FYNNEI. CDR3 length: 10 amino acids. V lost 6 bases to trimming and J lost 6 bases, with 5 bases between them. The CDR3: CASSRAEAFF. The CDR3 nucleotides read TGTGCCAGCAGCAGGGCTGAAGCTTTCTTT.

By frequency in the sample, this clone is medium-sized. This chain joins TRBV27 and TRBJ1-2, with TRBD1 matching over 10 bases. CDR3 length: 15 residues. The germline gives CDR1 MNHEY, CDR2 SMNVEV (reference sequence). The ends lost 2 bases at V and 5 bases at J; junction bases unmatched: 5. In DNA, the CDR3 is TGTGCCAGCAGTTTACTGACAGGGGGCACTTATGGCTACACCTTC. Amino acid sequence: CASSLLTGGTYGYTF.

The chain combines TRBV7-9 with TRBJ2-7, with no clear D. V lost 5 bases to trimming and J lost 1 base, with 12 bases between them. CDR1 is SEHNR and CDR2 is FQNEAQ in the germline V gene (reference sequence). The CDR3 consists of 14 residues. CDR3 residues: CASSVDRTSYEQYF. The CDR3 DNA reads TGTGCCAGCAGCGTCGACCGCACATCCTACGAGCAGTACTTC.

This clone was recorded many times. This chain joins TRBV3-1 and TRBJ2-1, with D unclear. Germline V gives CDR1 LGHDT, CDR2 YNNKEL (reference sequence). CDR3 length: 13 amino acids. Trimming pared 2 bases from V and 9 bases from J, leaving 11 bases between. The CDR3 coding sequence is TGTGCCAGCAGCCAAATGGTGAATACTGAGCAGTTCTTC. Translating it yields CASSQMVNTEQFF.

CDR3 sequence (DNA): TGTGCCAGCAGCCGTCCGGGACACTCCTACGAGCAGTACTTC. Translated: CASSRPGHSYEQYF. The chain joins TRBV11-3 to TRBJ2-7; D is possibly TRBD1 (6 bases). This CDR3 region has 14 residues. Germline CDR1 and CDR2: SGHNT and YENEEA. V was shortened by 5 bases and J by 0 bases, with 11 bases between the two germline ends.